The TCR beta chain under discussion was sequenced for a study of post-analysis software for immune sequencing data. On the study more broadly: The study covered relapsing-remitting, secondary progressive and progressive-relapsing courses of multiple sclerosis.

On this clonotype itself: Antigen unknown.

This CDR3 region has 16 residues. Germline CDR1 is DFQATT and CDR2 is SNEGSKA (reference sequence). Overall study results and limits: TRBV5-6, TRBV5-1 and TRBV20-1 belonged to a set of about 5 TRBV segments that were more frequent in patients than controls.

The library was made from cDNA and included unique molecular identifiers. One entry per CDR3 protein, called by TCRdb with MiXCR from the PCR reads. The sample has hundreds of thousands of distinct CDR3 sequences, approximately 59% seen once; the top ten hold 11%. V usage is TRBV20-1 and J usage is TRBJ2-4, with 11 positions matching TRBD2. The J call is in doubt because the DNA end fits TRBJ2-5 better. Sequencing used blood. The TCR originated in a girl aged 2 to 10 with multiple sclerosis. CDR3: CSARVVSGGAGETQYF. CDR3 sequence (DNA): TGCAGTGCTAGAGTAGTTAGCGGGGGGGCAGGAGAGACCCAGTACTTC.